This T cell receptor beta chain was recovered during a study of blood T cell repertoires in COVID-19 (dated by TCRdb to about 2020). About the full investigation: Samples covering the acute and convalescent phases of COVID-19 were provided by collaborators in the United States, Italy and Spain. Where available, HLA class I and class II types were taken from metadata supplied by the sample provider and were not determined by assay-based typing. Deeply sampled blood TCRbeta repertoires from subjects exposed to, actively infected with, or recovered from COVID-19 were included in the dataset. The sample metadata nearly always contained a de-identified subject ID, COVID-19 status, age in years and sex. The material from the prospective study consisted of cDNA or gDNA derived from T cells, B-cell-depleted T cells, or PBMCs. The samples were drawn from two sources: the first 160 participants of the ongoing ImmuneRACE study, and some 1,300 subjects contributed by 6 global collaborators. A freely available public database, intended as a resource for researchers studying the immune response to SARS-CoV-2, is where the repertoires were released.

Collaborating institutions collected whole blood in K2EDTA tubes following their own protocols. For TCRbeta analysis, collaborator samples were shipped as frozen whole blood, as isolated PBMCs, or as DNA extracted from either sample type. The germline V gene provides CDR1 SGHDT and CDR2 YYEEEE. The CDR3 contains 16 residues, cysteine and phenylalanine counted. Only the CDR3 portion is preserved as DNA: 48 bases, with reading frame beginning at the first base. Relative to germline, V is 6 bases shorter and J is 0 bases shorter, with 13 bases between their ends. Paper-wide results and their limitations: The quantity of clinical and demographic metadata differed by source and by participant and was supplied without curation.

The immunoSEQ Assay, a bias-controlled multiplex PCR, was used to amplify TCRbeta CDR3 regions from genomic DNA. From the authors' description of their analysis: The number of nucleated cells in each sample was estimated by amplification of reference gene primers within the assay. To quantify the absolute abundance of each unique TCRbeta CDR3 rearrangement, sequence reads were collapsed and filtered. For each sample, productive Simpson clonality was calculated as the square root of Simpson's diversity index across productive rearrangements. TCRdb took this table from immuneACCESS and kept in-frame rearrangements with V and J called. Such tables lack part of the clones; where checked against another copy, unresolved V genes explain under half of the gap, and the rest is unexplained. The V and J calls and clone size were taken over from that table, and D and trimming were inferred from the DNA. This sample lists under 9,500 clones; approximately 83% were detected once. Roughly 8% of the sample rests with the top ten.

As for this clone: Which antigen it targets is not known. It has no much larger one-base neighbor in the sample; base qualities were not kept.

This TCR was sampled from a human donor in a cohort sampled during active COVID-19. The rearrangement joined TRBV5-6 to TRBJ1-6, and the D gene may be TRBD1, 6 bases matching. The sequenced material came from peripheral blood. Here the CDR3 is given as CASNEQGSSYNSPLHF. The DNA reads TGTGCCAGCAACGAACAGGGCAGCTCCTATAATTCACCCCTCCACTTT.